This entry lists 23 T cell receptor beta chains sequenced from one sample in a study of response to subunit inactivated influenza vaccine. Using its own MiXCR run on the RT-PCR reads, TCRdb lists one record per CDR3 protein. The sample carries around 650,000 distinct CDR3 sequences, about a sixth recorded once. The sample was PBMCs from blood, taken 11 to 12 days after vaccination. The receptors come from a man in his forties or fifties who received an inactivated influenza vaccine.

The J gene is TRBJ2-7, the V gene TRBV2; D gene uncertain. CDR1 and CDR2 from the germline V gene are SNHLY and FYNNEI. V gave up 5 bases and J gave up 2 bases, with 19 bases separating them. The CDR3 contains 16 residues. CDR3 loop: CASSRADTMLTYEQYF. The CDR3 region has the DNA TGTGCCAGCAGTCGCGCCGACACGATGCTTACCTACGAGCAGTACTTC.

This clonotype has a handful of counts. The CDR3 loop reads CASGPAQAPTGELFF. In DNA, the CDR3 is TGTGCCAGCGGCCCTGCACAGGCTCCCACCGGGGAGCTGTTTTTT. This chain uses TRBV2 with TRBJ2-2; D may be TRBD1 (5 bases). Trimming took off 8 bases at V and 4 bases at J, with 17 bases between the two ends. In germline, CDR1 is SNHLY, CDR2 FYNNEI. The CDR3 covers 15 residues. Variable domain in full (rest from reference TRBV2 and TRBJ2-2): EPEVTQTPSHQVTQMGQEVILRCVPISNHLYFYWYRQILGQKVEFLVSFYNNEISEKSEIFDDQFSVERPDGSNFTLKIRSTKLEDSAMYFCASGPAQAPTGELFFGEGSRLTVL.

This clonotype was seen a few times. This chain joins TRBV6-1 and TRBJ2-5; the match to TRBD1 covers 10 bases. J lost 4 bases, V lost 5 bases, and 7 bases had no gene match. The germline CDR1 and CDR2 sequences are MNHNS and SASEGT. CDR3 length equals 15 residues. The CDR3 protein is CASSPAGQGRETQYF. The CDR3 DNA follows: TGTGCCAGCAGTCCCGCGGGACAGGGGAGAGAGACCCAGTACTTC.

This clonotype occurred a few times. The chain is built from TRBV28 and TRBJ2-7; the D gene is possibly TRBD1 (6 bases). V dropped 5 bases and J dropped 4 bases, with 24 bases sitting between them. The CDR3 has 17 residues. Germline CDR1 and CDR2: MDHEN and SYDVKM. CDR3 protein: CASSADLQGAGRYEQYF. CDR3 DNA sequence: TGTGCCAGCAGTGCTGACCTACAGGGTGCAGGAAGGTACGAGCAGTACTTC. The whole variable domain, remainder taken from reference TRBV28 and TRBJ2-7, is DVKVTQSSRYLVKRTGEKVFLECVQDMDHENMFWYRQDPGLGLRLIYFSYDVKMKEKGDIPEGYSVSREKKERFSLILESASTNQTSMYLCASSADLQGAGRYEQYFGPGTRLTVT.

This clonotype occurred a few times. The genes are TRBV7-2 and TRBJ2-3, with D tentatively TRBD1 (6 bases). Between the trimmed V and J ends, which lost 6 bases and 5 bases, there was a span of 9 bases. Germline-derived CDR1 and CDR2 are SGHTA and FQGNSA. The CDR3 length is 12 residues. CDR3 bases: TGTGCCAGCAGGTCAGGGGTAGATACGCAGTATTTT. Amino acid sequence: CASRSGVDTQYF.

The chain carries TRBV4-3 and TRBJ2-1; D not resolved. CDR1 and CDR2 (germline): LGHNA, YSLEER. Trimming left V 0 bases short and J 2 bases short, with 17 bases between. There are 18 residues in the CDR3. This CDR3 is CASSQDRSISTAYNEQFF. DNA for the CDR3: TGCGCCAGCAGCCAAGATAGGAGCATTTCTACGGCCTACAATGAGCAGTTCTTC.

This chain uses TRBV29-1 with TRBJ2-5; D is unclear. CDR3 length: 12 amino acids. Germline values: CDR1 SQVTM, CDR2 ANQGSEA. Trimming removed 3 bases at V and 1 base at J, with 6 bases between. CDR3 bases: TGCAGCGTTGACCAGAGCCAAGAGACCCAGTACTTC. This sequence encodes CSVDQSQETQYF.

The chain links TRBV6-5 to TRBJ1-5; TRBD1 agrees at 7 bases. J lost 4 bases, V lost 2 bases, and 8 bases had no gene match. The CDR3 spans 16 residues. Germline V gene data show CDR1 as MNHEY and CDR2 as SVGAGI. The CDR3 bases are TGTGCCAGCAGTTACCCGGACAGGTTATATAATCAGCCCCAGCATTTT. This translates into CASSYPDRLYNQPQHF.

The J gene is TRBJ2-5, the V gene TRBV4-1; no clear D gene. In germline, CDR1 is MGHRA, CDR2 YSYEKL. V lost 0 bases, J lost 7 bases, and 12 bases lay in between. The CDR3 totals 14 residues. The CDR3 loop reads CASSQDLQVGTQYF. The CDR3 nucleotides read TGCGCCAGCAGCCAAGATCTGCAGGTTGGGACCCAGTACTTC.

The CDR3 DNA sequence: TGTGCCACGAGACAGGGTACAGATACGCAGTATTTT. Translated: CATRQGTDTQYF. The chain carries TRBV10-3 and TRBJ2-3; 7 nucleotides line up with TRBD1. V lost 10 bases and J lost 3; bases outside the gene matches: 4. The CDR3 runs 12 residues. The germline gives CDR1 ENHRY, CDR2 SYGVKD.

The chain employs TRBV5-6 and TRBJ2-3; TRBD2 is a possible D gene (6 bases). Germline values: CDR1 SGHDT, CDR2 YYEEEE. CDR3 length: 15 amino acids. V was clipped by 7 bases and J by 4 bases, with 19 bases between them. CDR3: CASRMGLGGADTQYF. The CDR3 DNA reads TGTGCCAGCCGCATGGGACTTGGAGGTGCAGATACGCAGTATTTT.

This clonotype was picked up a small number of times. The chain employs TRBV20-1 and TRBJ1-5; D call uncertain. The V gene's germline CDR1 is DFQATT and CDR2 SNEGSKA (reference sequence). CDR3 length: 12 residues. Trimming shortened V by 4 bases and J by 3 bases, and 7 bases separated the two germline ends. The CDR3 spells CSATDPNQPQHF. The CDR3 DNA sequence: TGCAGTGCTACCGATCCCAATCAGCCCCAGCATTTT.

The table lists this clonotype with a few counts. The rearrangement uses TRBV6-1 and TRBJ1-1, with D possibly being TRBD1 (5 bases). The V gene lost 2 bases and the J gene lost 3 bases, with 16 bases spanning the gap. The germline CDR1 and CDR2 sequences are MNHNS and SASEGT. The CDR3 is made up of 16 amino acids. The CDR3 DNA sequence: TGTGCCAGCAGTGAAAGTCCAGGGACTAGCCACACTGAAGCTTTCTTT. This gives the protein CASSESPGTSHTEAFF.

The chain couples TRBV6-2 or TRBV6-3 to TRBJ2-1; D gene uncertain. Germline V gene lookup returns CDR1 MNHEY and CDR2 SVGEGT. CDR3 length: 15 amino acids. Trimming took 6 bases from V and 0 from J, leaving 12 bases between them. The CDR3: CASSQDTLSYNEQFF. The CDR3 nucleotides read TGTGCCAGCAGCCAAGACACTCTCTCCTACAATGAGCAGTTCTTC.

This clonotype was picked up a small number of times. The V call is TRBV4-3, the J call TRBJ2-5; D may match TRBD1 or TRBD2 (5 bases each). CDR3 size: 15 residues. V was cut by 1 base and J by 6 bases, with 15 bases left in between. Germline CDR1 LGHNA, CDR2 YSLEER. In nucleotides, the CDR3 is TGCGCCAGCAGCCAAGGCCCGGGGCTGGGGAAGACCCAGTACTTC. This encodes CASSQGPGLGKTQYF.

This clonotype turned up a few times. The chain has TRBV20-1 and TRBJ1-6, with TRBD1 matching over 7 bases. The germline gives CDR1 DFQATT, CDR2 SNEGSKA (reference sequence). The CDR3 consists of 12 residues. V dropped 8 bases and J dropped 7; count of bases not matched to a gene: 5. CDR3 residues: CSPRQGNSPLHF. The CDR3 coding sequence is TGCAGTCCCCGACAGGGAAATTCACCCCTCCACTTT.

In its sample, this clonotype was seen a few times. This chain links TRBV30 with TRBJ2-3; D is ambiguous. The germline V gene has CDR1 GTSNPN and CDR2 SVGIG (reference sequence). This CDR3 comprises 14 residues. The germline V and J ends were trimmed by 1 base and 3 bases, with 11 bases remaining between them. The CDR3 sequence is CAWSGPGLTDTQYF. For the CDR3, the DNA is TGTGCCTGGAGTGGACCCGGTTTGACAGATACGCAGTATTTT.

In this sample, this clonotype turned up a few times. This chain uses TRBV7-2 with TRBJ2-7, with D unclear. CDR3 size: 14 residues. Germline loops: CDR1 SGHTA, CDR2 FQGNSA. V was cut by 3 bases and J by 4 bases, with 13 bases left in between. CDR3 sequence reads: CASSFVSRGYEQYF. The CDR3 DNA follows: TGTGCCAGCAGCTTTGTCAGTCGCGGTTACGAGCAGTACTTC.

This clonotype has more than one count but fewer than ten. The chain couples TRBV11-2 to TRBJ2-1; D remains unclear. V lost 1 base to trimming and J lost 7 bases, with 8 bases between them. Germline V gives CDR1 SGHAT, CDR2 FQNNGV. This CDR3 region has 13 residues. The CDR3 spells CASSLVSDNEQFF. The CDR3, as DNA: TGTGCCAGCAGCTTAGTCTCGGATAATGAGCAGTTCTTC.

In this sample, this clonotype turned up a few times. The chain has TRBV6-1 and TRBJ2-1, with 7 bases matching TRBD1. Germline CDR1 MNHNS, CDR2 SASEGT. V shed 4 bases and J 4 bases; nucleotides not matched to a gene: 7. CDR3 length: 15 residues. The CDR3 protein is CASSVGQGEYNEQFF. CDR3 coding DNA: TGTGCCAGCAGTGTGGGGCAGGGGGAATACAATGAGCAGTTCTTC.

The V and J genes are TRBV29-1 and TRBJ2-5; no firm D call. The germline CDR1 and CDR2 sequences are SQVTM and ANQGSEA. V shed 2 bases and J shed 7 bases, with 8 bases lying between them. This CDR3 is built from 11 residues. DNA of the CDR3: TGCAGCGTTGAAAACTCCCTGACCCAGTACTTC. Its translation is CSVENSLTQYF.

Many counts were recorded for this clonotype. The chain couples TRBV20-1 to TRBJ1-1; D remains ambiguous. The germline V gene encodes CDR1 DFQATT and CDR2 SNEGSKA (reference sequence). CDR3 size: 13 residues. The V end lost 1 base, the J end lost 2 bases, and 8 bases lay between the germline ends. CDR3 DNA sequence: TGCAGTGCTAGAGTTTCCAGAAACACTGAAGCTTTCTTT. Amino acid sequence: CSARVSRNTEAFF.

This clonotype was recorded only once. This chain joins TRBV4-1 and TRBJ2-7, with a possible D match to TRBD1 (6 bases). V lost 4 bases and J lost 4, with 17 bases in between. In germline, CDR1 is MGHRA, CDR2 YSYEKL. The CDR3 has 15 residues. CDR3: CASSPRTDTTYEQYF. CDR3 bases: TGCGCCAGCAGCCCTAGGACAGACACAACGTACGAGCAGTACTTC.